These 29 T cell receptor beta chains originate from one sample sequenced in a study of CD8+ T cells in alopecia areata. It was cDNA, reverse transcribed from extracted RNA, that served as the sequencing template. Sequencing used immunoSEQ multiplex PCR; TCRdb keeps in-frame clones, though not all of them. Seen here are around 97,000 clones, 45% to 60% observed once, and the top ten hold around 9%. Sequencing was performed on CD4+ T cells sorted from blood. These receptors came from a human donor in good health.

The chain employs TRBV29-1 and TRBJ1-1; no clear D. V was clipped by 5 bases and J by 1 base, with 5 bases between them. The CDR3 spans 11 residues. The germline V gene has CDR1 SQVTM and CDR2 ANQGSEA. The CDR3 DNA reads TGCAGCGTTAACCGGAACACTGAAGCTTTCTTT. Translated, it gives CSVNRNTEAFF.

This clone was seen only once. V is TRBV5-1 and J is TRBJ1-2; no definite D call. CDR3 size: 13 residues. V was trimmed by 5 bases and J by 4 bases, leaving 12 bases between them. Germline-derived CDR1 and CDR2 are SGHRS and YFSETQ. As DNA, the CDR3 is TGCGCCAGCAGATACGACATGGCCTATGGCTACACCTTC. It is translated as CASRYDMAYGYTF.

This clone was counted a single time. This rearrangement joins TRBV7-8 to TRBJ1-5; D is ambiguous. Trimming cost V 5 bases and J 3 bases, with 8 bases left between them. The germline V gene has CDR1 SGHVS and CDR2 FQNEAQ. CDR3 length: 13 amino acids. The chain's CDR3 is CASSRRDNQPQHF. CDR3 nucleotides: TGTGCCAGCAGCAGACGAGACAATCAGCCCCAGCATTTT.

The gene calls are TRBV4-3 and TRBJ2-2; D is ambiguous. With 0 bases removed from V and 4 bases from J, the gap between germline ends came to 9 bases. CDR3 length: 15 amino acids. CDR1 LGHNA and CDR2 YSLEER come from the germline V gene. CDR3 DNA: TGCGCCAGCAGCCAAGACCCGGTGGCCACCGGGGAGCTGTTTTTT. Translation: CASSQDPVATGELFF.

This chain links TRBV4-2 with TRBJ1-6, with a tentative D call TRBD1 (5 bases). Germline V CDR1 and CDR2: LGHNA, YNFKEQ. Trimming removed 4 bases from V and 7 bases from J, with 11 bases in between. This CDR3 region has 14 residues. As DNA, the CDR3 is TGTGCCAGCAGCCCTGGACAAGAAAATTCACCCCTCCACTTT. As protein: CASSPGQENSPLHF.

The J gene is TRBJ2-3, the V gene TRBV6-5, with D perhaps TRBD2 (6 bases). The germline gives CDR1 MNHEY, CDR2 SVGAGI. With 8 bases removed from V and 2 bases from J, the gap between germline ends came to 11 bases. This CDR3 is built from 13 residues. The chain's CDR3 is CASARGVTDTQYF. CDR3 in DNA: TGTGCCAGCGCGCGGGGAGTCACAGATACGCAGTATTTT.

This clone was counted only a few times. The CDR3 bases are TGTGCCAGCAGTGAAAAGGTCAGGGCTTCTGGGGCCAACGTCCTGACTTTC. As protein: CASSEKVRASGANVLTF. The rearrangement links TRBV25-1 to TRBJ2-6, with D possibly TRBD1 on 5 matching bases. Germline CDR1 is MGHDK and CDR2 is SYGVNS. CDR3 length equals 17 residues. With 2 bases removed from V and 1 base from J, the gap between germline ends came to 12 bases.

In regard to this clone: At one end, the junction sequence differs from germline, possibly due to a read error. The chain carries TRBV30 and TRBJ1-2; 7 bases map to TRBD1. The CDR3 spans 13 residues. Germline V lookup: CDR1 GTSNPN, CDR2 SVGIG (reference sequence). DNA for the CDR3: TGTGCCTGGAGTGTACAGGGGCAGACCTCCTACCCCTTC. Translation gives CAWSVQGQTSYPF.

The chain links TRBV5-1 to TRBJ2-5; possible D gene TRBD2, 5 bases. Between the trimmed V and J ends, which lost 4 bases and 4 bases, there was a span of 5 bases. The CDR3 length is 11 residues. Germline lookup yields CDR1 SGHRS and CDR2 YFSETQ. The CDR3 region is CASSRGETQYF. For the CDR3, the DNA is TGCGCCAGCAGCCGGGGAGAGACCCAGTACTTC.

The V gene is TRBV29-1, the J gene TRBJ2-2; D ambiguous. Germline lookup yields CDR1 SQVTM and CDR2 ANQGSEA. Trimming cost V 5 bases and J 1 base, with 8 bases left between them. This CDR3 has 13 residues. The chain's CDR3 is CSVIIGNTGELFF. The CDR3 nucleotides read TGCAGCGTTATAATAGGGAACACCGGGGAGCTGTTTTTT.

The chain joins TRBV2 to TRBJ1-2; D is undetermined. V dropped 2 bases and J dropped 4 bases, with 8 bases sitting between them. The CDR3 runs 13 residues. The germline gives CDR1 SNHLY, CDR2 FYNNEI. The DNA for the CDR3 is TGTGCCAGCAGTGAATTTGTGGGCTATGGCTACACCTTC. Protein: CASSEFVGYGYTF.

This clone showed up just once. This chain uses TRBV2 with TRBJ2-7, with D maybe TRBD2 (6 bases). V lost 9 bases and J 2 bases, leaving 14 bases between the germline ends. CDR1 is SNHLY and CDR2 is FYNNEI in the germline V gene. The CDR3 has 13 amino acids. CDR3 region: CARTPGSTYEQYF. CDR3 coding DNA: TGTGCCAGGACGCCCGGGAGTACCTACGAGCAGTACTTC.

This clone has a handful of counts. The V and J genes are TRBV5-4 and TRBJ1-2; D uncertain. Between the trimmed V and J ends, which lost 3 bases and 4 bases, there was a span of 10 bases. Germline V CDR1 and CDR2: SGHNT, YYREEE (reference sequence). This CDR3 region has 13 residues. CDR3 protein: CASSSDGSYGYTF. DNA for the CDR3: TGTGCCAGCAGCTCGGACGGATCCTATGGCTACACCTTC.

The gene calls are TRBV2 and TRBJ2-7, with a possible D match to TRBD2 (5 bases). Germline V lookup: CDR1 SNHLY, CDR2 FYNNEI. The ends were cut back, 6 bases at V and 7 bases at J, with 19 bases in the middle. The CDR3 contains 14 residues. CDR3 DNA: TGTGCCAGCAGCGAGCGGCACGCGGGCGGAGAGCAGTACTTC. This translates into CASSERHAGGEQYF.

The chain links TRBV6-6 to TRBJ1-2; D remains unclear. The germline V gene has CDR1 MNHNY and CDR2 SVGAGI (reference sequence). With 10 bases removed from V and 1 base from J, the gap between germline ends came to 10 bases. The CDR3 is made up of 12 amino acids. DNA of the CDR3: TGTGCCACCTCCGGGATTAACTATGGCTACACCTTC. Its translation is CATSGINYGYTF.

The V and J genes are TRBV5-6 and TRBJ2-3; perhaps TRBD2 as D (5 bases). V lost 7 bases and J 0 bases, leaving 21 bases between the germline ends. Per the germline V gene, CDR1 is SGHDT and CDR2 is YYEEEE. The CDR3 totals 17 residues. The CDR3 coding sequence is TGTGCCAGCTTCGAACTGGGGAACGGGGTCAGCACAGATACGCAGTATTTT. This translates into CASFELGNGVSTDTQYF.

The CDR3 DNA follows: TGCGCCAGCAGCCAAGATGCCGGGGCAGGGACCTACAATGAGCAGTTCTTC. Its protein is CASSQDAGAGTYNEQFF. The chain employs TRBV4-3 and TRBJ2-1, with D possibly called TRBD1 or TRBD2 (5 bases each). This CDR3 has 17 residues. The V gene lost 0 bases and the J gene lost 2 bases, with 14 bases spanning the gap. Germline-derived CDR1 and CDR2 are LGHNA and YSLEER.

This clone was seen more than once but under ten times. This CDR3 is CASSPQRVSGGSNTGELFF. The CDR3 bases are TGTGCCAGCTCACCGCAACGAGTTAGCGGGGGGTCGAACACCGGGGAGCTGTTTTTT. The J gene is TRBJ2-2, the V gene TRBV18; 10 bases map to TRBD2. CDR1 and CDR2 from the germline V gene are KGHSH and LQKENI. The junction had 10 bases not matched to a gene; V was cut back by 3 bases and J by 0 bases. This CDR3 comprises 19 residues.

The rearrangement links TRBV6-1 to TRBJ2-5; 8 bases align to TRBD2. Germline assignment: CDR1 MNHNS and CDR2 SASEGT. The CDR3 contains 15 residues. With 3 bases clipped from V and 9 bases from J, the junction kept 12 bases outside the gene matches. CDR3 sequence: CASSDELAVPGAQYF. CDR3 DNA: TGTGCCAGCAGTGATGAACTAGCGGTGCCTGGGGCCCAGTACTTC.

On this clone itself: The identical CDR3 is also encoded by other nucleotide sequences in the sample. CDR3 residues: CASSRDQETQYF. Here the CDR3 DNA reads TGTGCCAGCAGCCGGGACCAAGAGACCCAGTACTTC. The genes are TRBV7-8 and TRBJ2-5; D is ambiguous. The CDR3 spans 12 residues. Trimming left V 5 bases short and J 0 bases short, with 4 bases between. Germline V gene lookup returns CDR1 SGHVS and CDR2 FQNEAQ.

In this sample, this clone turned up a few times. The J gene is TRBJ1-6, the V gene TRBV6-6, with TRBD1 matching over 7 bases. The CDR3 is made up of 14 amino acids. Unmatched junction bases numbered 9, after V lost 7 bases and J lost 9 bases. The V gene's germline CDR1 is MNHNY and CDR2 SVGAGI (reference sequence). The CDR3 sequence: CASTAGGIGSPLHF. CDR3 coding DNA: TGTGCCAGCACGGCAGGGGGTATCGGTTCACCCCTCCACTTT.

The chain combines TRBV29-1 with TRBJ2-4, with D possibly matching TRBD1 (6 bases). Germline V gives CDR1 SQVTM, CDR2 ANQGSEA. Trimming left V 5 bases short and J 6 bases short, with 14 bases between. The CDR3 has 13 amino acids. The CDR3 DNA reads as TGCAGCGTTTCGCAGGGGAAGCGAAACATTCAGTACTTC. Amino acid sequence: CSVSQGKRNIQYF.

This sequence joins TRBV7-3 and TRBJ2-7; perhaps TRBD2 as D (5 bases). Germline values: CDR1 SGHTA, CDR2 FQGTGA. The CDR3 loop spans 15 amino acids. Trimming cost V 0 bases and J 0 bases, with 9 bases left between them. DNA for the CDR3: TGTGCCAGCAGCTTAACCTGGACTGACTCCTACGAGCAGTACTTC. Translated: CASSLTWTDSYEQYF.

The chain links TRBV6-1 to TRBJ1-1; D might be TRBD1 (5 bases). Germline values: CDR1 MNHNS, CDR2 SASEGT. The V end was cut by 1 base, the J end by 11 bases, with 11 bases between. The CDR3 runs 12 residues. The CDR3 sequence is CASSEDRFVAFF. CDR3 DNA sequence: TGTGCCAGCAGTGAAGACAGGTTCGTGGCTTTCTTT.

This clone was found once. DNA of the CDR3: TGTGCCAGCAGCCGCGACCGGGACAGCTACGAGCAGTACTTC. It yields the protein CASSRDRDSYEQYF. The chain links TRBV2 to TRBJ2-7; TRBD1 agrees at 7 bases. Germline-derived CDR1 and CDR2 are SNHLY and FYNNEI. V was clipped by 6 bases and J by 3 bases; unmatched bases: 8. There are 14 residues in the CDR3.

This clone was counted a few times. The V gene is TRBV29-1, the J gene TRBJ1-2; TRBD1 matches at 7 bases. V lost 1 base to trimming and J lost 3 bases; unmatched junction nucleotides: 5. The CDR3 is 14 residues long. Per germline, CDR1 SQVTM and CDR2 ANQGSEA. For the CDR3, the DNA is TGCAGCGTTGAAGTGGGCCAGGGGGACTATGGCTACACCTTC. Translation: CSVEVGQGDYGYTF. The full variable domain, with the rest looked up from reference TRBV29-1 and TRBJ1-2, is SAVISQKPSRDICQRGTSLTIQCQVDSQVTMMFWYRQQPGQSLTLIATANQGSEATYESGFVIDKFPISRPNLTFSTLTVSNMSPEDSSIYLCSVEVGQGDYGYTFGSGTRLTVV.

This clone has a handful of counts. V is TRBV5-1 and J is TRBJ2-1; 9 positions match TRBD2. Germline assignment: CDR1 SGHRS and CDR2 YFSETQ. J lost 1 base, V lost 2 bases, and 4 bases had no gene match. The CDR3 loop spans 16 amino acids. CDR3 in DNA: TGCGCCAGCAGCTTACCTAGCGGGGTTTCCTACAATGAGCAGTTCTTC. Protein product: CASSLPSGVSYNEQFF.

The V call is TRBV9, the J call TRBJ1-1, with D possibly being TRBD1 (5 bases). The V gene's germline CDR1 is SGDLS and CDR2 YYNGEE. Trimming stripped 3 bases from V and 2 bases from J, with 11 bases between. This CDR3 has 14 amino acids. As DNA, the CDR3 is TGTGCCAGCAGCGCCCAGGGAGGCAACACTGAAGCTTTCTTT. Amino acid sequence: CASSAQGGNTEAFF. Full variable domain (rest looked up from reference TRBV9 and TRBJ1-1): DSGVTQTPKHLITATGQRVTLRCSPRSGDLSVYWYQQSLDQGLQFLIQYYNGEERAKGNILERFSAQQFPDLHSELNLSSLELGDSALYFCASSAQGGNTEAFFGQGTRLTVV.

The J gene is TRBJ2-2, the V gene TRBV25-1; D remains unclear. This CDR3 comprises 12 residues. Germline values: CDR1 MGHDK, CDR2 SYGVNS. Trimming left V 3 bases short and J 6 bases short, with 5 bases between. DNA of the CDR3: TGTGCCAGCAGTGATCGGCCCGGGGAGCTGTTTTTT. Encoded protein: CASSDRPGELFF.